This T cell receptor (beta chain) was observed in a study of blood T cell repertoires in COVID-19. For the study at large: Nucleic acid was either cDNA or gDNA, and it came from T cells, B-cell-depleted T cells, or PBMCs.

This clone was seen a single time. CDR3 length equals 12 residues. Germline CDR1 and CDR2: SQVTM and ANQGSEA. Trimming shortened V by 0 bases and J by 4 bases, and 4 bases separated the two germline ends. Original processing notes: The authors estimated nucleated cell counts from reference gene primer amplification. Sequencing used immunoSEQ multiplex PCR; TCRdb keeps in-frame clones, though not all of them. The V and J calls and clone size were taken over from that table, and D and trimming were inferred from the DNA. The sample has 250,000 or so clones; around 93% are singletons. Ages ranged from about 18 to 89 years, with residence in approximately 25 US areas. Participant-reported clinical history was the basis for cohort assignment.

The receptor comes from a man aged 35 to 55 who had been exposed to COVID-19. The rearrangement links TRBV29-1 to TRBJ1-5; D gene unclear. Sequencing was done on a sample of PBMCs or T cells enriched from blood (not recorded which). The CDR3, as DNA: TGCAGCGTTGAAGAGGCTAATCAGCCCCAGCATTTT. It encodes CSVEEANQPQHF.